This T cell receptor (beta chain) was retrieved from a study of T cells in narcolepsy. Notes on the study in general: HCRT-specific and TRIB2-specific autoreactive clonotypes appeared among same-patient CSF and blood CD4+ clonotypes. Some memory CD4+ repertoires had no autoreactive clone sequences.

Assay: immunoSEQ multiplex PCR; the TCRdb copy retains only in-frame clones and omits some. The sample contains 30,000 to 45,000 clones, around 82% of which appear only once. Regarding this clone: What it binds is unknown.

The CDR3 contains 12 residues. The ends were cut back, 0 bases at V and 9 bases at J, with 8 bases in the middle. CDR1 and CDR2 (germline): MNHEY, SMNVEV (reference sequence). Source material: CD45RA- memory CD4+ T cells from PBMCs. This chain uses TRBV27 with TRBJ1-2; no clear D. This TCR was sampled from a human donor with narcolepsy. In DNA, the CDR3 is TGTGCCAGCAGTTTATCTGGTTCTCGCTACACCTTC. Amino acids: CASSLSGSRYTF.